This TCR beta chain was recorded in a study of prognosis after radiotherapy for stage I lung cancer. On this clonotype: The germline gene is not matched at one end of the junction; a read error may be the cause.

Amplicons of TCR beta CDR3 were generated from genomic DNA by two-round multiplex PCR. Round one of PCR was performed, and it used primers specific to each TRBV and TRBJ gene. MiXCR was run by TCRdb on the multiplex PCR reads, yielding one entry per CDR3 protein. The sample holds tens of thousands of distinct CDR3 sequences, under 60% seen once. The length of the CDR3 is 15 residues. CDR1 and CDR2 from the germline V gene are MNHEY and SVGEGT. This clonotype was sampled from a donor aged 50 or older with non-small cell lung cancer. The input for sequencing was PBMCs, taken before or after stereotactic body radiation therapy (not recorded which). This chain uses TRBV6-2 or TRBV6-3 with TRBJ1-2, with D possibly matching TRBD1 (6 bases). In nucleotides, the CDR3 is TGTGCCAGCAGTCAACCGGGCAGGGGATACTATGGATACACCTTC. It codes for CASSQPGRGYYGYTF.